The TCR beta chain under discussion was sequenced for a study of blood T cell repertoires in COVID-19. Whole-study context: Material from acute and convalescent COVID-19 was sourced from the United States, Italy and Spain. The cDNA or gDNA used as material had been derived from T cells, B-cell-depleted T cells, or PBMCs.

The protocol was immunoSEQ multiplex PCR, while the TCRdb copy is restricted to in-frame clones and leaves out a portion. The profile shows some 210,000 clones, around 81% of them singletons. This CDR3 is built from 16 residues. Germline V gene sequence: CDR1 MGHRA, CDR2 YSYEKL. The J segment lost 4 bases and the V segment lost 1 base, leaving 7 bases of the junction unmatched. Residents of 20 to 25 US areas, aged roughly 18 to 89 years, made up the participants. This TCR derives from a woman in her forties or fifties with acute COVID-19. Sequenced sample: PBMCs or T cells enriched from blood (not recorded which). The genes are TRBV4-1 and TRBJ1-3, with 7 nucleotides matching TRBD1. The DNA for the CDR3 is TGCGCCAGCAGCCAAGGCCCGACAGGGTCCGGAAACACCATATATTTT. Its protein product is CASSQGPTGSGNTIYF.